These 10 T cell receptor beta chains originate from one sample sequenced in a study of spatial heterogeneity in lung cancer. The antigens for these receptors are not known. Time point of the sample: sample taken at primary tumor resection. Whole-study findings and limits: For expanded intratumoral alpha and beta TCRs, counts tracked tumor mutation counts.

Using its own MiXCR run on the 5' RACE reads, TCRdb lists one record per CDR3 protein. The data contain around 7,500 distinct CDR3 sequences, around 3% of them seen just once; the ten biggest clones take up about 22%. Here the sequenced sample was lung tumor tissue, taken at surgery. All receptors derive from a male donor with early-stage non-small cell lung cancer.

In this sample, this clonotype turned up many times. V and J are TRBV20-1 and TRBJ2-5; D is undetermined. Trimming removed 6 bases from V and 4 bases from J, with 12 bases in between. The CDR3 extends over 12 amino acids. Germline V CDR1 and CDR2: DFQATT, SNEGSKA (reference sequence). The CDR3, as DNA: TGCAGTGCGGAATTGGGGATAGAGACCCAGTACTTC. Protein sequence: CSAELGIETQYF.

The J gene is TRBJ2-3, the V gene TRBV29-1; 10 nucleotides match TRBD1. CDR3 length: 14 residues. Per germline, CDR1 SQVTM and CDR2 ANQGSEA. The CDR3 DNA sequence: TGCACCTACAGACAGGGGGCGATTACAGATACGCAGTATTTT. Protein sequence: CTYRQGAITDTQYF.

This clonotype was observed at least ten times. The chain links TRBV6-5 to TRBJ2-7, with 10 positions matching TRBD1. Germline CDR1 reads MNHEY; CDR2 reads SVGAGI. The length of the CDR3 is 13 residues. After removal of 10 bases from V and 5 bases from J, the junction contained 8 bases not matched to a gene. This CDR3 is CANSGQGSDEQYF. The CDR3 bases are TGTGCCAACTCGGGACAGGGGAGTGACGAGCAGTACTTC.

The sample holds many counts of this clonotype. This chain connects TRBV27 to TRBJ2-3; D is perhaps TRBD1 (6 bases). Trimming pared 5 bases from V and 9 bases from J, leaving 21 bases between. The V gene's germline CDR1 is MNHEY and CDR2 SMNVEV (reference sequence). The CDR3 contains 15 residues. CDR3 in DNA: TGTGCCAGCAGTCGCACATTGGTCCAGGGGCAGACGCAGTATTTT. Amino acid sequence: CASSRTLVQGQTQYF.

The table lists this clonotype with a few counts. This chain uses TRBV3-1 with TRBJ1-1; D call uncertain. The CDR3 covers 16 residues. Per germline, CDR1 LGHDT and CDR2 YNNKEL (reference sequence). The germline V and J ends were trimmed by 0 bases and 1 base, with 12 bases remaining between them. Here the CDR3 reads CASSQDRLSRNTEAFF. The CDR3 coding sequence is TGTGCCAGCAGCCAAGATCGTCTGAGCAGGAACACTGAAGCTTTCTTT.

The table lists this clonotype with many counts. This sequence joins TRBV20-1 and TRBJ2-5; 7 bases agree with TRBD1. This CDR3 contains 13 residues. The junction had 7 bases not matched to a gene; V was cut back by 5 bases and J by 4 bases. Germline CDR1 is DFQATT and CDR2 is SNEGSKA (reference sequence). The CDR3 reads CSAVTGTPETQYF. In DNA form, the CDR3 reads TGCAGTGCTGTGACAGGGACCCCAGAGACCCAGTACTTC.

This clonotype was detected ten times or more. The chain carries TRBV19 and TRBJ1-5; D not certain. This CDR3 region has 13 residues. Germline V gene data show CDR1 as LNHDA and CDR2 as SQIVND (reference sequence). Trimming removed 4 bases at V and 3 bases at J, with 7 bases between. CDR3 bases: TGTGCCAGTAGTAACCAGATCAATCAGCCCCAGCATTTT. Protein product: CASSNQINQPQHF.

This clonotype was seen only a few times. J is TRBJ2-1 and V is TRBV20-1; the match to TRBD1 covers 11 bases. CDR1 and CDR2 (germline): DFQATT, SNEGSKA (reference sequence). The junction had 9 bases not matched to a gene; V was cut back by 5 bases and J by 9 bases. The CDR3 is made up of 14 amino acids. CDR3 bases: TGCAGTGCTCCGGACAGGGGGCGCAGCTTTGAGCAGTTCTTC. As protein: CSAPDRGRSFEQFF.

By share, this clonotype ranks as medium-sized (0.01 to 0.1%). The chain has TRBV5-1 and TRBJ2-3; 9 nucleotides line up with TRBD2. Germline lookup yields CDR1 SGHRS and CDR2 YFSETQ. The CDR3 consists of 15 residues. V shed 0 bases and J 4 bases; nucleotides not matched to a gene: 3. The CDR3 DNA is TGCGCCAGCAGCTTGGAGGGACTAGCACCAGATACGCAGTATTTT. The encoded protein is CASSLEGLAPDTQYF.

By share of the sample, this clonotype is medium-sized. The CDR3 region is CASSQDGQRYNEQFF. CDR3 nucleotide sequence: TGTGCCAGCAGCCAAGACGGACAGCGCTACAATGAGCAGTTCTTC. The gene calls are TRBV3-1 and TRBJ2-1; D may be TRBD1 (6 bases). Looked up from germline, CDR1 is LGHDT and CDR2 is YNNKEL (reference sequence). The germline V and J ends were trimmed by 0 bases and 3 bases, with 9 bases remaining between them. This CDR3 comprises 15 residues.